The 21 T cell receptor beta chains below come from one sample, sequenced in a study of blood T cells in healthy people across ages. Next came a second PCR, run for roughly 6 to 11 cycles, which used a sample-barcoded 5' primer along with a J-beta primer mix. TCRdb re-called the 5' RACE reads with MiXCR, one entry per CDR3 protein. The sample has roughly 2 million distinct CDR3 sequences; 49% are singletons. Sequencing used blood. These receptor sequences come from a woman aged 35 to 49 in good health.

J is TRBJ1-2 and V is TRBV5-1; D is ambiguous. CDR1 is SGHRS and CDR2 is YFSETQ in the germline V gene. Trimming pared 3 bases from V and 7 bases from J, leaving 19 bases between. The CDR3 is made up of 15 amino acids. CDR3 DNA: TGCGCCAGCAGCTCATTCGGCGGCCCGGAGGGTGGCTACACCTTC. This codes for CASSSFGGPEGGYTF.

The chain combines TRBV27 with TRBJ2-7; the match to TRBD2 covers 11 bases. Germline V gene sequence: CDR1 MNHEY, CDR2 SMNVEV (reference sequence). The junction had 6 bases not matched to a gene; V was cut back by 3 bases and J by 2 bases. The CDR3 extends over 16 amino acids. This chain's CDR3 is CASSFSSGGLTYEQYF. The CDR3, as DNA: TGTGCCAGCAGTTTTTCTAGCGGGGGGCTTACCTACGAGCAGTACTTC.

The rearrangement joins TRBV24-1 to TRBJ2-5, with D possibly TRBD1 on 5 matching bases. The CDR3 is 12 amino acids. Per germline, CDR1 KGHDR and CDR2 SFDVKD. Trimming left V 3 bases short and J 9 bases short, with 10 bases between. CDR3 residues: CATSDDWGPQYF. For the CDR3, the DNA is TGTGCCACCAGTGATGATTGGGGCCCCCAGTACTTC.

This rearrangement joins TRBV6-5 to TRBJ2-1; TRBD2 agrees at 9 bases. Germline CDR1 MNHEY, CDR2 SVGAGI. This CDR3 is built from 14 residues. V was pared by 7 bases and J by 8 bases, with 9 bases of the junction left unmatched. CDR3 in amino acids: CASTQRGDIDEQFF. As DNA, the CDR3 is TGTGCCAGCACCCAGCGGGGGGACATTGATGAGCAGTTCTTC.

This clonotype was seen a single time. The rearrangement joins TRBV4-3 to TRBJ2-3, with 9 bases fitting TRBD2. V dropped 0 bases and J dropped 0; count of bases not matched to a gene: 7. Germline assignment: CDR1 LGHNA and CDR2 YSLEER. CDR3 length: 18 amino acids. CDR3 protein: CASSQESGGSASTDTQYF. The CDR3 coding sequence is TGCGCCAGCAGCCAAGAGAGCGGGGGGAGCGCTAGCACAGATACGCAGTATTTT.

This clonotype occurred once. This chain links TRBV11-2 with TRBJ2-5, with 8 nucleotides matching TRBD2. The germline V gene has CDR1 SGHAT and CDR2 FQNNGV. V trimming: 4 bases; J trimming: 2 bases; junction bases outside the gene matches: 15. The CDR3 covers 18 residues. The DNA for the CDR3 is TGTGCCAGCAGCTATTTGACAGTCAGCGGGGGCTTACAAGAGACCCAGTACTTC. Its protein is CASSYLTVSGGLQETQYF. Full variable domain (remainder filled in from reference TRBV11-2 and TRBJ2-5): EAGVAQSPRYKIIEKRQSVAFWCNPISGHATLYWYQQILGQGPKLLIQFQNNGVVDDSQLPKDRFSAERLKGVDSTLKIQPAKLEDSAVYLCASSYLTVSGGLQETQYFGPGTRLLVL.

The chain has TRBV6-1 and TRBJ2-3, with D perhaps TRBD1 or TRBD2 (6 bases each). The CDR3 extends over 17 amino acids. Trimming took off 0 bases at V and 4 bases at J, with 17 bases between the two ends. Germline V gene sequence: CDR1 MNHNS, CDR2 SASEGT. The CDR3 region has the DNA TGTGCCAGCAGTGAAGCGACGATTACAGGGAGGTCAGATACGCAGTATTTT. Translating it yields CASSEATITGRSDTQYF.

The sample holds a few counts of this clonotype. This chain links TRBV7-2 with TRBJ2-7; no clear D. Trimming pared 5 bases from V and 3 bases from J, leaving 11 bases between. The germline CDR1 and CDR2 sequences are SGHTA and FQGNSA. The CDR3 loop spans 13 amino acids. The DNA for the CDR3 is TGTGCCAGCAGCCAAAATCGTAACTACGAGCAGTACTTC. Translated, it gives CASSQNRNYEQYF.

The rearrangement links TRBV5-1 to TRBJ1-4, with a tentative D call TRBD1 (5 bases). Germline V gene data show CDR1 as SGHRS and CDR2 as YFSETQ. The CDR3 contains 14 residues. V was pared by 5 bases and J by 8 bases, with 16 bases between. DNA for the CDR3: TGCGCCAGCAGTAAGCTGCAGGGAGAAGAAAAACTGTTTTTT. This translates into CASSKLQGEEKLFF.

V gene TRBV27 combines with J gene TRBJ2-1, with 13 bases lining up with TRBD2. The CDR3 loop spans 14 amino acids. The V segment lost 8 bases and the J segment 7 bases; nucleotides outside the gene matches: 5. CDR1 and CDR2 (germline): MNHEY, SMNVEV (reference sequence). The CDR3 DNA is TGTGCCAGCTATACTAGCGGGGGGGCAAATGAGCAGTTCTTC. It encodes CASYTSGGANEQFF.

This sequence joins TRBV14 and TRBJ1-4; D might be TRBD1 (6 bases). There are 15 residues in the CDR3. Trimming stripped 2 bases from V and 7 bases from J, with 14 bases between. The germline gives CDR1 SGHDN, CDR2 FVKESK. CDR3 residues: CASSQSSGGGEKLFF. The CDR3 DNA reads as TGTGCCAGCAGCCAAAGCAGCGGGGGCGGTGAAAAACTGTTTTTT.

This clonotype was recorded many times. This sequence joins TRBV6-1 and TRBJ2-3; D not certain. From germline, CDR1 is MNHNS and CDR2 SASEGT. The CDR3 totals 13 residues. The ends were cut back, 6 bases at V and 6 bases at J, with 13 bases in the middle. The CDR3 sequence: CASSTTYSDTQYF. CDR3 DNA sequence: TGTGCCAGCAGCACTACATATTCGGATACGCAGTATTTT.

In this sample, this clonotype turned up a few times. The chain couples TRBV15 to TRBJ2-7; TRBD1 matches at 7 bases. Germline values: CDR1 LNHNV, CDR2 YYDKDF (reference sequence). This CDR3 is 15 amino acids long. Trimming removed 3 bases from V and 3 bases from J; junction bases left unmatched: 8. The CDR3 coding sequence is TGTGCCACCAGCAGGGGCGGACAGGATTTCTACGAGCAGTACTTC. This codes for CATSRGGQDFYEQYF.

The table lists this clonotype with a count of one. A read error may produce the germline difference seen at one junction end. The gene calls are TRBV12-3 or TRBV12-4 and TRBJ2-3, with D possibly TRBD1 on 6 matching bases. The CDR3 is 15 residues long. CDR3 DNA: TGTGCCAGCAGTTTTTCGACGGACAGCACAGGTACGCAGTATTTT. The encoded protein is CASSFSTDSTGTQYF.

This clonotype has more than one count but fewer than ten. The V gene is TRBV7-2, the J gene TRBJ2-3; D is unresolved. CDR1 SGHTA and CDR2 FQGNSA come from the germline V gene. V was shortened by 5 bases and J by 5 bases, with 11 bases between the two germline ends. The CDR3 covers 13 residues. In DNA form, the CDR3 reads TGTGCCAGCAGCGCTCCCGCCGTAGATACGCAGTATTTT. This translates into CASSAPAVDTQYF.

V and J are TRBV5-1 and TRBJ2-1, with TRBD2 identical over 15 bases. From germline, CDR1 is SGHRS and CDR2 YFSETQ. The CDR3 has 20 amino acids. The V segment lost 3 bases and the J segment 3 bases; nucleotides outside the gene matches: 13. CDR3 protein: CASSSRFTGTSGGIYNEQFF. For the CDR3, the DNA is TGCGCCAGCAGCTCGCGTTTTACCGGGACTAGCGGGGGGATCTACAATGAGCAGTTCTTC.

The V call is TRBV12-3 or TRBV12-4, the J call TRBJ1-2, with TRBD1 matching 11 bases. CDR3 length: 16 residues. Trimming removed 5 bases from V and 5 bases from J; junction bases left unmatched: 10. The CDR3 region has the DNA TGTGCCAGCAGTCCTACCCTAGGACAGGGGGCGTATGGCTACACCTTC. This encodes CASSPTLGQGAYGYTF.

A few counts support this clonotype. The CDR3 coding sequence is TGTGCCAGCAGTTACTCCAACCGGGACAGAGCCTACGAGCAGTACTTC. This encodes CASSYSNRDRAYEQYF. V is TRBV6-2 or TRBV6-3 and J is TRBJ2-7, with TRBD1 identical over 7 bases. CDR1 and CDR2 (germline): MNHEY, SVGEGT. Trimming took 0 bases from V and 2 from J; bases not matched to a gene: 7. CDR3 length equals 16 residues.

The chain combines TRBV6-2 or TRBV6-3 with TRBJ2-7; D gene uncertain. The CDR3 contains 15 residues. Germline V lookup: CDR1 MNHEY, CDR2 SVGEGT. The V end was cut by 0 bases, the J end by 7 bases, with 16 bases between. CDR3 loop: CASSYSPDLLGEQYF. CDR3 sequence (DNA): TGTGCCAGCAGTTACTCGCCCGACTTGTTGGGAGAGCAGTACTTC.

The V call is TRBV4-2, the J call TRBJ1-6; D ambiguous. The CDR3 has 16 amino acids. V lost 2 bases and J lost 7, with 15 bases in between. The V gene's germline CDR1 is LGHNA and CDR2 YNFKEQ. The CDR3 nucleotides are TGTGCCAGCAGCCAAAATTTGTGGGATCGGAATTCACCCCTCCACTTT. As protein: CASSQNLWDRNSPLHF.

The chain links TRBV7-6 to TRBJ2-5; 14 nucleotides line up with TRBD2. V lost 4 bases, J lost 2 bases, and 15 bases stayed unmatched. CDR1 SGHVS and CDR2 FNYEAQ come from the germline V gene. The CDR3 loop spans 20 amino acids. The CDR3 DNA follows: TGTGCCAGCAGCTCTCTAATTACTGGGACTAGCGGGGGATATCAAGAGACCCAGTACTTC. This gives the protein CASSSLITGTSGGYQETQYF.